These 29 T cell receptor beta chains share one sample of origin, sequenced in a study of T cell repertoires in cytomegalovirus infection (dated by TCRdb to between 2018 and 2021). The treatment or condition label of this sample denotes: in vitro stimulation with specific CMV peptide epitopes to enrich CMV-specific T cells. These TCRs are of unknown antigen specificity. The reads were generated on an Illumina HiSeq 1500. Starting from the raw public reads, TCRdb applied fastp trimming at Q25, assembled clones with MiXCR and retained in-frame beta chains. Each record represents a unique CDR3 protein, reported with the most common genes and DNA among its rows. The sample table contains about 110,000 distinct CDR3 sequences; only one count was recorded for about 30% of them. The top ten constitute 81% of the sample. The material was CD8+ T cells from cultured PBMCs, obtained from culture after CMV antigen stimulation. The receptors come from a human donor in good health (CMV status not recorded). Some clones in this sample may be carry-over from other donors' samples.

This clonotype was detected once. The chain employs TRBV10-3 and TRBJ1-1; 8 bases line up with TRBD1. The trim removed 0 bases at V and 1 base at J, leaving 1 base unmatched. This CDR3 spans 15 amino acids. CDR1 is ENHRY, CDR2 SYGVKD, per germline. CDR3 nucleotides: TGTGCCATCAGTGAGTCGACAGGGGCGAACACTGAAGCTTTCTTT. Amino acid sequence: CAISESTGANTEAFF.

The CDR3 reads CAWRAGTGISYEQYF. The CDR3 region has the DNA TGTGCCTGGAGGGCTGGGACAGGGATCTCCTACGAGCAGTACTTC. The J gene is TRBJ2-7, the V gene TRBV30; 9 positions match TRBD1. The V segment lost 3 bases and the J segment 0 bases; nucleotides outside the gene matches: 6. Germline loops: CDR1 GTSNPN, CDR2 SVGIG (reference sequence). The CDR3 length is 15 residues.

This clonotype was picked up many times. The chain uses TRBV7-9 and TRBJ1-4, with 7 bases identical to TRBD1. V dropped 4 bases and J dropped 10; count of bases not matched to a gene: 18. CDR3 length: 17 residues. The germline gives CDR1 SEHNR, CDR2 FQNEAQ (reference sequence). The CDR3 DNA is TGTGCCAGCAGCTCAATAGAAAGACAGGGACCGATCGGAAAACTGTTTTTT. This codes for CASSSIERQGPIGKLFF.

This clonotype has only a few counts. CDR3 amino acids: CSARQAGANVLTF. In DNA, the CDR3 is TGCAGTGCTAGACAGGCTGGGGCCAACGTCCTGACTTTC. The genes are TRBV20-1 and TRBJ2-6; no clear D gene. Germline V CDR1 and CDR2: DFQATT, SNEGSKA (reference sequence). V lost 2 bases, J lost 2 bases, and 4 bases lay in between. The CDR3 runs 13 residues.

Only a few counts were recorded for this clonotype. The chain couples TRBV7-4 to TRBJ2-1; D perhaps matches TRBD1 (6 bases). The CDR3 has 13 residues. CDR1 and CDR2 from the germline V gene are SGHVT and SQSDAQ. Trimming pared 4 bases from V and 8 bases from J, leaving 12 bases between. CDR3 DNA: TGTGCCAGCAGCTCGCCTGGGGGCCATGAGCAGTTCTTC. As protein: CASSSPGGHEQFF.

This clonotype came up many times. The J gene is TRBJ2-7, the V gene TRBV7-9; TRBD1 agrees at 10 bases. CDR1 SEHNR and CDR2 FQNEAQ come from the germline V gene (reference sequence). The CDR3 is made up of 15 amino acids. The V segment lost 2 bases and the J segment 9 bases; nucleotides outside the gene matches: 10. DNA for the CDR3: TGTGCCAGCAGCTTATTCGGACAGGGGGATGGCGGGCAGTACTTC. It codes for CASSLFGQGDGGQYF.

The chain has TRBV7-9 and TRBJ1-1; D is possibly TRBD1 (5 bases). V was trimmed by 8 bases and J by 5 bases, leaving 12 bases between them. CDR1 and CDR2 from the germline V gene are SEHNR and FQNEAQ (reference sequence). This CDR3 has 12 residues. CDR3 coding DNA: TGTGCCAGCTCCGTGGGGCTAACTGAAGCTTTCTTT. Protein sequence: CASSVGLTEAFF.

This sequence joins TRBV9 and TRBJ1-1; weak D call: TRBD1 (5 bases). The V gene lost 6 bases and the J gene lost 5 bases, with 17 bases spanning the gap. CDR1 is SGDLS, CDR2 YYNGEE, per germline. The CDR3 is made up of 14 amino acids. This chain's CDR3 is CASTVGGMSTEAFF. The CDR3 coding sequence is TGTGCCAGCACCGTGGGGGGTATGAGTACTGAAGCTTTCTTT.

This clonotype was recorded a few times. V and J are TRBV4-2 and TRBJ2-1; 9 bases map to TRBD2. This CDR3 is built from 16 residues. Trimming removed 0 bases from V and 10 bases from J; junction bases left unmatched: 10. Germline CDR1 and CDR2: LGHNA and YNFKEQ. CDR3 bases: TGTGCCAGCAGCCAAGATGGGCGGGGGGGCCACGAAGAGCAGTTCTTC. Translating gives CASSQDGRGGHEEQFF.

This clonotype was seen only a few times. CDR3 residues: CATSRDLGRPETQYF. The DNA for the CDR3 is TGTGCCACCAGCAGAGATTTGGGGCGCCCAGAGACCCAGTACTTC. The chain links TRBV15 to TRBJ2-5; tentatively, D is TRBD1 (5 bases). This CDR3 has 15 amino acids. Trimming stripped 0 bases from V and 4 bases from J, with 12 bases between. Germline V lookup: CDR1 LNHNV, CDR2 YYDKDF (reference sequence).

The chain is built from TRBV4-1 and TRBJ2-2; the D gene is possibly TRBD2 (6 bases). The CDR3 extends over 16 amino acids. V was clipped by 1 base and J by 9 bases, with 18 bases between them. Germline CDR1 and CDR2: MGHRA and YSYEKL. Here the CDR3 reads CASSQVWDFAPRELFF. In nucleotides, the CDR3 is TGCGCCAGCAGCCAAGTCTGGGACTTTGCCCCCAGGGAGCTGTTTTTT.

About this clonotype itself: The germline gene is not matched at one end of the junction; a read error may be the cause. This chain links TRBV28 with TRBJ2-1, with D possibly being TRBD2 (6 bases). Looked up from germline, CDR1 is MDHEN and CDR2 is SYDVKM. CDR3 length equals 16 residues. This chain's CDR3 is CASNLAIGSSYNEQFF. In nucleotides, the CDR3 is TGTGCCAGCAATTTAGCGATCGGGAGCTCCTACAATGAGCAGTTCTTC.

The chain joins TRBV7-9 to TRBJ2-3; D unresolved. Between the trimmed V and J ends, which lost 5 bases and 0 bases, there was a span of 15 bases. CDR1 SEHNR and CDR2 FQNEAQ come from the germline V gene (reference sequence). The length of the CDR3 is 16 residues. This chain's CDR3 is CASSPAGSLSTDTQYF. The CDR3 DNA reads as TGTGCCAGCAGCCCCGCAGGAAGCCTAAGCACAGATACGCAGTATTTT. Full variable domain (missing parts from reference TRBV7-9 and TRBJ2-3): DTGVSQNPRHKITKRGQNVTFRCDPISEHNRLYWYRQTLGQGPEFLTYFQNEAQLEKSRLLSDRFSAERPKGSFSTLEIQRTEQGDSAMYLCASSPAGSLSTDTQYFGPGTRLTVL.

This clonotype has a count of ten or more. The rearrangement uses TRBV25-1 and TRBJ1-1; D not resolved. Trimming left V 3 bases short and J 6 bases short, with 11 bases between. The CDR3 totals 13 residues. The V gene's germline CDR1 is MGHDK and CDR2 SYGVNS. This CDR3 is CASSEGLVSEAFF. Written as DNA, the CDR3 is TGTGCCAGCAGTGAGGGTTTGGTGTCTGAAGCTTTCTTT.

V is TRBV7-9 and J is TRBJ2-7, with D possibly matching TRBD1 (6 bases). The CDR3 sequence is 17 residues long. Per germline, CDR1 SEHNR and CDR2 FQNEAQ (reference sequence). Trimming shortened V by 1 base and J by 1 base, and 17 bases separated the two germline ends. CDR3 sequence (DNA): TGTGCCAGCAGCTTAGAGGGGAAGGCAGGGGATTCCTACGAGCAGTACTTC. Translating gives CASSLEGKAGDSYEQYF. Full variable domain (missing parts from reference TRBV7-9 and TRBJ2-7): DTGVSQNPRHKITKRGQNVTFRCDPISEHNRLYWYRQTLGQGPEFLTYFQNEAQLEKSRLLSDRFSAERPKGSFSTLEIQRTEQGDSAMYLCASSLEGKAGDSYEQYFGPGTRLTVT.

This clonotype was recorded many times. The rearrangement uses TRBV7-6 and TRBJ2-5; possible D gene TRBD2, 5 bases. CDR1 SGHVS and CDR2 FNYEAQ come from the germline V gene. The ends were cut back, 4 bases at V and 5 bases at J, with 11 bases in the middle. The CDR3 has 13 residues. The CDR3 nucleotides read TGTGCCAGCAGCTACAAATGGGAGGAGACCCAGTACTTC. It is translated as CASSYKWEETQYF.

The V call is TRBV5-1, the J call TRBJ2-5; a possible D gene is TRBD2 (6 bases). V lost 0 bases, J lost 0 bases, and 9 bases lay in between. The CDR3 runs to 15 residues. The germline gives CDR1 SGHRS, CDR2 YFSETQ. In nucleotides, the CDR3 is TGCGCCAGCAGCTTGGTAGGAGGGGACCAAGAGACCCAGTACTTC. Its translation is CASSLVGGDQETQYF.

The table lists this clonotype with a few counts. The rearrangement joins TRBV6-1 to TRBJ2-5; 7 bases fit TRBD2. The CDR3 loop spans 15 amino acids. Germline-derived CDR1 and CDR2 are MNHNS and SASEGT. V lost 6 bases, J lost 1 base, and 8 bases stayed unmatched. The DNA for the CDR3 is TGTGCCAGCAGCCCGGACGGGACTACCCAAGAGACCCAGTACTTC. Protein product: CASSPDGTTQETQYF.

Concerning this clonotype itself: Germline and junction disagree at one end, which may indicate a read error. The chain carries TRBV20-1 and TRBJ2-3; 9 positions agree with TRBD2. Germline CDR1 and CDR2: DFQATT and SNEGSKA (reference sequence). CDR3 length: 15 residues. In DNA form, the CDR3 reads TGCGGTGCTAGAGATGACCTAGCGGGGAAACTTACGCAGTATTTT. This translates into CGARDDLAGKLTQYF.

Worth noting for this clonotype: Sequence at one end of the junction differs from germline and may be a read error. V usage is TRBV14 and J usage is TRBJ2-1, with 8 bases that match TRBD2. The germline gives CDR1 SGHDN, CDR2 FVKESK. CDR3 length equals 15 residues. The CDR3 region is CASSHGRGAYYEQFF. CDR3 DNA sequence: TGTGCCAGCAGCCATGGGCGGGGGGCCTACTATGAGCAGTTCTTC.

As regards this clonotype: The junction shows a germline mismatch at one end, possibly a read error. The chain is built from TRBV27 and TRBJ2-3, with D possibly matching TRBD2 (7 bases). The CDR3 extends over 17 amino acids. CDR1 and CDR2 (germline): MNHEY, SMNVEV (reference sequence). As DNA, the CDR3 is TGTGCCCGCAGTTTATCCTTTGGGGGGGCGAGCACAGATACGCAGTATTTT. It encodes CARSLSFGGASTDTQYF.

The chain couples TRBV6-5 to TRBJ1-4; TRBD1 matches 9 bases. The length of the CDR3 is 14 residues. V lost 2 bases and J lost 13; bases outside the gene matches: 8. CDR1 and CDR2 (germline): MNHEY, SVGAGI. The CDR3 DNA reads as TGTGCCAGCAGTTACGATGGGACAGGGTCGGGACTGTTTTTT. Protein product: CASSYDGTGSGLFF.

The V call is TRBV7-6, the J call TRBJ1-2; tentatively, D is TRBD1 (5 bases). V was pared by 6 bases and J by 5 bases, with 10 bases between. The CDR3 contains 12 residues. Germline CDR1 reads SGHVS; CDR2 reads FNYEAQ. The CDR3 nucleotides are TGTGCCAGCAGTTATACAGGTTATGGCTACACCTTC. This sequence encodes CASSYTGYGYTF.

This clonotype was seen more than once but under ten times. The CDR3 loop is CASSFKMGSRSYEQYF. The CDR3 bases are TGTGCCAGCAGCTTCAAGATGGGCTCTCGATCCTACGAGCAGTACTTC. V and J are TRBV13 and TRBJ2-7; unclear D gene. V lost 3 bases to trimming and J lost 1 base, with 16 bases between them. This CDR3 comprises 16 residues. Germline assignment: CDR1 PRHDT and CDR2 FYEKMQ (reference sequence).

The chain couples TRBV28 to TRBJ2-1, with 7 bases that match TRBD1. CDR1 is MDHEN and CDR2 is SYDVKM in the germline V gene. J gave up 3 bases and V 8 bases, and 10 bases lay outside the gene matches. There are 15 residues in the CDR3. The CDR3 is CASLTAGGLYNEQFF. The CDR3, as DNA: TGTGCCAGCCTGACGGCAGGGGGTCTCTACAATGAGCAGTTCTTC.

V and J are TRBV5-4 and TRBJ2-5, with D perhaps given as TRBD1 or TRBD2 (5 bases each). Germline V gene sequence: CDR1 SGHNT, CDR2 YYREEE (reference sequence). V dropped 4 bases and J dropped 5 bases, with 12 bases sitting between them. This CDR3 contains 13 residues. This CDR3 is CASSLTEGETQYF. Written as DNA, the CDR3 is TGTGCCAGCAGCCTAACAGAGGGGGAGACCCAGTACTTC.

This clonotype occurred a few times. The chain uses TRBV5-1 and TRBJ2-5, with 8 bases lining up with TRBD1. Germline CDR1 SGHRS, CDR2 YFSETQ. The CDR3 has 15 residues. J lost 1 base, V lost 2 bases, and 4 bases had no gene match. CDR3 DNA sequence: TGCGCCAGCAGCTTTGCCGGACAGGGCCAAGAGACCCAGTACTTC. This codes for CASSFAGQGQETQYF.

V and J are TRBV6-5 and TRBJ1-1, with D possibly TRBD1 on 5 matching bases. The CDR3 sequence is 16 residues long. Germline assignment: CDR1 MNHEY and CDR2 SVGAGI. Trimming took off 2 bases at V and 6 bases at J, with 19 bases between the two ends. The CDR3 bases are TGTGCCAGCAGTTACAAACCAGGGCGGGTGTTGGCTGAAGCTTTCTTT. It encodes CASSYKPGRVLAEAFF.

This clonotype was seen more than once but under ten times. This chain connects TRBV6-1 to TRBJ2-1, with 10 nucleotides matching TRBD2. This CDR3 contains 16 residues. V was pared by 0 bases and J by 9 bases, with 8 bases of the junction left unmatched. In germline, CDR1 is MNHNS, CDR2 SASEGT. The CDR3 coding sequence is TGTGCCAGCAGTGAAGCGCCAGCGGGACTAGCGTTTGAGCAGTTCTTC. Its translation: CASSEAPAGLAFEQFF.